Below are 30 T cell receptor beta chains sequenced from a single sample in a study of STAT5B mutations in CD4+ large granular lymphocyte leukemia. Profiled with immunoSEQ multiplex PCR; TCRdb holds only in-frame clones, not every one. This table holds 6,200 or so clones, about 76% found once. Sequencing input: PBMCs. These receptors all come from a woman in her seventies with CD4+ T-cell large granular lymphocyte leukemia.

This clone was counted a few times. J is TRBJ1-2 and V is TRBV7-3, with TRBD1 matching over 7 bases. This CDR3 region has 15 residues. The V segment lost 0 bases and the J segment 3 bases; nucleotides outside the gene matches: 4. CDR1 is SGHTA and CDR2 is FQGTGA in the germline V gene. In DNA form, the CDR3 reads TGTGCCAGCAGCTTAACGGGGACAGCCTACTATGGCTACACCTTC. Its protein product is CASSLTGTAYYGYTF.

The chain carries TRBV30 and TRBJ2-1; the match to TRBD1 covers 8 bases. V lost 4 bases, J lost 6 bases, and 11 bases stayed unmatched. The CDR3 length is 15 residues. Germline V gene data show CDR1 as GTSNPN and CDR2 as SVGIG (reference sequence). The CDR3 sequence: CAWTLLGQGRNEQFF. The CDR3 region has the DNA TGTGCCTGGACACTTCTCGGACAGGGACGCAATGAGCAGTTCTTC. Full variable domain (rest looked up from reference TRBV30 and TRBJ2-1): SQTIHQWPATLVQPVGSPLSLECTVEGTSNPNLYWYRQAAGRGLQLLFYSVGIGQISSEVPQNLSASRPQDRQFILSSKKLLLSDSGFYLCAWTLLGQGRNEQFFGPGTRLTVL.

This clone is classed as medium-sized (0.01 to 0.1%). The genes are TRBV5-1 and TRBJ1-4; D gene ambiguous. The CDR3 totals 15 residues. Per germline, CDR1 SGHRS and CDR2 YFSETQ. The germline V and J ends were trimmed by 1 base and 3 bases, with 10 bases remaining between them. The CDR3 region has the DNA TGCGCCAGCAGCTTGCAAGGTGGACCTAATGAAAAACTGTTTTTT. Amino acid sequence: CASSLQGGPNEKLFF.

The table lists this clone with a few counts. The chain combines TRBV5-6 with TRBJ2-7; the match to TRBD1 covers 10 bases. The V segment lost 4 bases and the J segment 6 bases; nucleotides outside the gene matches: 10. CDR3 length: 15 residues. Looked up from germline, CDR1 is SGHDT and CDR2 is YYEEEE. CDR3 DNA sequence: TGTGCCAGCAGCCCTTCGACAGGGGGCTTCGTCGAGCAGTACTTC. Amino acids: CASSPSTGGFVEQYF.

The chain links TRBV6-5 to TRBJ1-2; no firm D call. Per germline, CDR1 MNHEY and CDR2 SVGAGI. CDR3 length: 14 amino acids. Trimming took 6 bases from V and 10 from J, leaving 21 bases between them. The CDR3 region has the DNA TGTGCCAGCAGCCAGACTCGGGTCGAAAAAGTCTACACCTTC. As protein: CASSQTRVEKVYTF.

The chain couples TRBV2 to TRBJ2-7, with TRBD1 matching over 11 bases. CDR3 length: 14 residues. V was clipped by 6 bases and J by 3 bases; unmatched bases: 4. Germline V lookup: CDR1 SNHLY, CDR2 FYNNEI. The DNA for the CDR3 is TGTGCCAGCAGAGGACAGGGGGCTGTCTACGAGCAGTACTTC. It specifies CASRGQGAVYEQYF.

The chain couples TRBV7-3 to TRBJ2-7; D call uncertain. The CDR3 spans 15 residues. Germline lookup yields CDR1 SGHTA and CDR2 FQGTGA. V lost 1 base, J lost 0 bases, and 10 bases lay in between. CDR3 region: CASSLIGQASYEQYF. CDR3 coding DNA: TGTGCCAGCAGCTTAATAGGGCAGGCCTCCTACGAGCAGTACTTC.

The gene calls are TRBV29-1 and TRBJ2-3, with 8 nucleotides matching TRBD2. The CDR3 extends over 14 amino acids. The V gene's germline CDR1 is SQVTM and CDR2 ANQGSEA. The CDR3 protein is CRTLGAGAADTQYF. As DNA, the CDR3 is TGCAGGACGTTAGGAGCGGGGGCCGCGGATACGCAGTATTTT.

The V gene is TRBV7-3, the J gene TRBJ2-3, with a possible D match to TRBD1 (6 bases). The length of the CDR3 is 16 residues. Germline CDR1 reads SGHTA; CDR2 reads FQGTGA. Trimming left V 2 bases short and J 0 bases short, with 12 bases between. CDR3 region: CASSLSGATSTDTQYF. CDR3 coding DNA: TGTGCCAGCAGCTTATCAGGGGCTACTAGCACAGATACGCAGTATTTT.

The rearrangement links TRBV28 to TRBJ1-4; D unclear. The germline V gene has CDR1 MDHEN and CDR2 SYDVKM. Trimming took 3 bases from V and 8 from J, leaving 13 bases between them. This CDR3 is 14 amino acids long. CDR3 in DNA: TGTGCCAGCAGTTTGAGTCCCCGAGGGGAAAAACTGTTTTTT. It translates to CASSLSPRGEKLFF.

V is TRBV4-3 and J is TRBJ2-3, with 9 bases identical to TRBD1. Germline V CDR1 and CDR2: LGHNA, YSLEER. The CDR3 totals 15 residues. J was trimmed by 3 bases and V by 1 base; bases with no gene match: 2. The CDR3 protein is CASSQGQGGTDTQYF. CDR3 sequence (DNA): TGCGCCAGCAGCCAAGGACAGGGGGGGACAGATACGCAGTATTTT.

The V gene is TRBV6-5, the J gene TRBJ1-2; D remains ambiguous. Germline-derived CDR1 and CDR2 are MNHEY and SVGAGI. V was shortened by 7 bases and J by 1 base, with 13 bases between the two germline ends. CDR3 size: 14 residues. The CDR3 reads CASTGRPLNYGYTF. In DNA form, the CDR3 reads TGTGCCAGCACGGGAAGACCCCTTAACTATGGCTACACCTTC.

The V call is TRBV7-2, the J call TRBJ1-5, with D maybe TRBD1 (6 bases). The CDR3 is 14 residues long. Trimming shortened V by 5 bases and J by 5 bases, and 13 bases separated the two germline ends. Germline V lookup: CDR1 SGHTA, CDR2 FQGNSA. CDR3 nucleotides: TGTGCCAGCAGCCCCTCAGGGGACTATCAGCCCCAGCATTTT. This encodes CASSPSGDYQPQHF.

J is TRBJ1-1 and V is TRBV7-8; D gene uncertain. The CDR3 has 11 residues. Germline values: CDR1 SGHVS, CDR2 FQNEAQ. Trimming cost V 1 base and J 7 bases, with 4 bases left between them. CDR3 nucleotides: TGTGCCAGCAGCTTAGGAGATGAAGCTTTCTTT. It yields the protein CASSLGDEAFF.

The CDR3 is CASSPRTGSGVEQYF. CDR3 in DNA: TGTGCCAGCAGCCCTCGGACAGGGTCCGGGGTTGAGCAGTACTTC. This chain connects TRBV9 to TRBJ2-7, with TRBD1 identical over 8 bases. V lost 4 bases to trimming and J lost 7 bases; unmatched junction nucleotides: 13. The CDR3 has 15 residues. Germline CDR1 is SGDLS and CDR2 is YYNGEE.

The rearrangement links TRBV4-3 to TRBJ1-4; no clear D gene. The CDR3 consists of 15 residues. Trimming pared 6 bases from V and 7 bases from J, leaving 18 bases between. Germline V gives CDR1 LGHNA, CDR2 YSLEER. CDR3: CASRSTGSGVEKLFF. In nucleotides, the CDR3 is TGCGCCAGCAGATCGACCGGGTCCGGCGTTGAAAAACTGTTTTTT.

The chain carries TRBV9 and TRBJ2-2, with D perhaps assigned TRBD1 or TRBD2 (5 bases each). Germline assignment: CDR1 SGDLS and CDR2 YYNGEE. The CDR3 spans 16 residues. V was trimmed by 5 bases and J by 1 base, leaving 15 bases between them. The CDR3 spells CASSPTGTMNTGELFF. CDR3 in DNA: TGTGCCAGCAGTCCAACCGGGACCATGAACACCGGGGAGCTGTTTTTT.

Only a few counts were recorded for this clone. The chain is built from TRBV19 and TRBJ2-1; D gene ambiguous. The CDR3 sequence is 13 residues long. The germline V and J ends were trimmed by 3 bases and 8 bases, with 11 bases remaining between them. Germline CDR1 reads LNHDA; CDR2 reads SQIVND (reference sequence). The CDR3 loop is CASSIVGSDEQFF. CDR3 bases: TGTGCCAGTAGTATTGTGGGAAGCGATGAGCAGTTCTTC.

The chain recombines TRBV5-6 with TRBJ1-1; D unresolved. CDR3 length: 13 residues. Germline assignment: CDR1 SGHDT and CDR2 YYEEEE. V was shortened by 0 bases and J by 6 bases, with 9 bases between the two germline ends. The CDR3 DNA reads TGTGCCAGCAGCTTGGGAATTGGGGCTGAAGCTTTCTTT. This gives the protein CASSLGIGAEAFF. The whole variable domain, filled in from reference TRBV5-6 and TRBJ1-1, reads DAGVTQSPTHLIKTRGQQVTLRCSPKSGHDTVSWYQQALGQGPQFIFQYYEEEERQRGNFPDRFSGHQFPNYSSELNVNALLLGDSALYLCASSLGIGAEAFFGQGTRLTVV.

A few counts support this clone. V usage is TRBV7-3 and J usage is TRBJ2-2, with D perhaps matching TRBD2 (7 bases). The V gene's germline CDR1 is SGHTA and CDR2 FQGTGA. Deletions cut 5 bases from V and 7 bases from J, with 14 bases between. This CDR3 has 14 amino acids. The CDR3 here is CASSLGGVGGELFF. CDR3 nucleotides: TGTGCCAGCAGCCTAGGGGGGGTCGGCGGGGAGCTGTTTTTT.

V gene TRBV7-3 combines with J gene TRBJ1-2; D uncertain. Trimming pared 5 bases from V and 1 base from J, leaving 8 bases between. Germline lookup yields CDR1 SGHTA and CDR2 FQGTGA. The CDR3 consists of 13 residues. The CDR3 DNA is TGTGCCAGCAGCCCCGGGTTTAACTATGGCTACACCTTC. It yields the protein CASSPGFNYGYTF.

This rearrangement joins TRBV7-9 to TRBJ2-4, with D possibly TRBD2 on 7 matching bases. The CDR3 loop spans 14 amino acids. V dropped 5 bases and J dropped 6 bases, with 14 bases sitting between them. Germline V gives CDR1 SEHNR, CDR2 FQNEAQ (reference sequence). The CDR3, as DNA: TGTGCCAGCAGCCCGGCGGGGGCAGGAAACATTCAGTACTTC. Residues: CASSPAGAGNIQYF.

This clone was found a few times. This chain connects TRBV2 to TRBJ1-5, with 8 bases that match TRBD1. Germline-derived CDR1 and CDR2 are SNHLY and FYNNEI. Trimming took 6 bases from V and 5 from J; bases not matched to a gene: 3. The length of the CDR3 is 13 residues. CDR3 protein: CASRPTGDQPQHF. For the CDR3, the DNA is TGTGCCAGCAGGCCGACAGGGGATCAGCCCCAGCATTTT.

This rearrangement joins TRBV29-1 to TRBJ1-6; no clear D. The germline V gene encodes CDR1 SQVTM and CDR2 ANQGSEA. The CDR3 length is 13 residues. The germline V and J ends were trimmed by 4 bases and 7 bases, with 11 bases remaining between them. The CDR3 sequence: CSVAAELNSPLHF. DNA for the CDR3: TGCAGCGTTGCGGCGGAGCTGAATTCACCCCTCCACTTT. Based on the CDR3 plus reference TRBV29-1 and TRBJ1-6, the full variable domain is SAVISQKPSRDICQRGTSLTIQCQVDSQVTMMFWYRQQPGQSLTLIATANQGSEATYESGFVIDKFPISRPNLTFSTLTVSNMSPEDSSIYLCSVAAELNSPLHFGNGTRLTVT.

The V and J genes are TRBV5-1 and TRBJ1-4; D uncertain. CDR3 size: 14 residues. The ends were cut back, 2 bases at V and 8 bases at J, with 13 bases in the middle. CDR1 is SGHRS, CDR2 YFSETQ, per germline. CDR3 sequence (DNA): TGCGCCAGCAGCTTCAAGGATCCGGGGGAAAAACTGTTTTTT. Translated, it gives CASSFKDPGEKLFF.

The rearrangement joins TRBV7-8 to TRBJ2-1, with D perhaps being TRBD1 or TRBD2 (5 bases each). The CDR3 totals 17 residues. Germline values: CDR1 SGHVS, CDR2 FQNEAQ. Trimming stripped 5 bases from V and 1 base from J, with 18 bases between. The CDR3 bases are TGTGCCAGCAGCCGCTCGGTAGGGACGTCGTCCTACAATGAGCAGTTCTTC. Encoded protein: CASSRSVGTSSYNEQFF. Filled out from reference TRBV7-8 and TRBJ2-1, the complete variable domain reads GAGVSQSPRYKVAKRGQDVALRCDPISGHVSLFWYQQALGQGPEFLTYFQNEAQLDKSGLPSDRFFAERPEGSVSTLKIQRTQQEDSAVYLCASSRSVGTSSYNEQFFGPGTRLTVL.

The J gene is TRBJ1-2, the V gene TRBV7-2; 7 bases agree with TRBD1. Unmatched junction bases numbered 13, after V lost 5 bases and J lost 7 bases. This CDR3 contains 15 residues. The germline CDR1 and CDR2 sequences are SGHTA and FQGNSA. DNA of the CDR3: TGTGCCAGCAGCCCAGGGGGGTCCCGGTCCTCTGGCTACACCTTC. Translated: CASSPGGSRSSGYTF.

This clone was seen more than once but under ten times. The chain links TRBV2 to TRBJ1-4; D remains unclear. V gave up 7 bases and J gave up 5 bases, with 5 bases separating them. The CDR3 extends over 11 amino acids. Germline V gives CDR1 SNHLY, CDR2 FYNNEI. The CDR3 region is CASTRNEKLFF. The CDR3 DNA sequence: TGTGCCAGCACAAGGAATGAAAAACTGTTTTTT. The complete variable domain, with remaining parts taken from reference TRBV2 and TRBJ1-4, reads EPEVTQTPSHQVTQMGQEVILRCVPISNHLYFYWYRQILGQKVEFLVSFYNNEISEKSEIFDDQFSVERPDGSNFTLKIRSTKLEDSAMYFCASTRNEKLFFGSGTQLSVL.

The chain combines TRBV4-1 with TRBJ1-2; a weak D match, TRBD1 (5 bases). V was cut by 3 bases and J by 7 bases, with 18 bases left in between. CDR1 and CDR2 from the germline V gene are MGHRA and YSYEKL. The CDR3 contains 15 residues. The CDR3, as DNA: TGCGCCAGCAGCCAGGAAGGGGCCCATGGGTTTGGCTACACCTTC. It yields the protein CASSQEGAHGFGYTF.

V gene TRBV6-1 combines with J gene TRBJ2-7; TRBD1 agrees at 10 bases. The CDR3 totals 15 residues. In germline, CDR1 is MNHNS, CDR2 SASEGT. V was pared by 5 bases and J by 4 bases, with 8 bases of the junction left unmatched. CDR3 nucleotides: TGTGCCAGCAGTAGCCGGGACAGGGGATTTTACGAGCAGTACTTC. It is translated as CASSSRDRGFYEQYF.